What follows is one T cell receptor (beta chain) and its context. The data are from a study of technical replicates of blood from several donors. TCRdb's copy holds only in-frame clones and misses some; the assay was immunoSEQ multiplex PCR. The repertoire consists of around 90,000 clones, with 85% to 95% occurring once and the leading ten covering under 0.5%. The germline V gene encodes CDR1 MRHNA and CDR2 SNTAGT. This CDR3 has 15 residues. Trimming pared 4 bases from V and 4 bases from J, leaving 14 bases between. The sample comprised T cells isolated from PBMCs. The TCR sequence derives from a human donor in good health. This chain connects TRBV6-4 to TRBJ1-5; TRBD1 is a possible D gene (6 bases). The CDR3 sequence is CASSVEGTGNQPQHF. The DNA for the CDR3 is TGTGCCAGCAGTGTAGAAGGAACAGGGAATCAGCCCCAGCATTTT.